These T cell receptor beta chains were read from a single sample in a study of T cell responses to AZD1222 COVID-19 vaccine. Produced via immunoSEQ multiplex PCR; TCRdb's table is partial and in-frame only. The data contain roughly 130,000 clones, around 91% of them singletons. The specimen was peripheral blood, collected on day 0 of AZD1222 vaccination. The origin of the receptors is an adult in good health. Both conserved end residues are part of each CDR3. The D gene is left open where the match is weak. Size is omitted from some rows. Given values are once, few, many or a class for expanded clones.

TRBJ2-1,once,-,TRBV7-9,TGTGCCAGCAGCTTTGAGACCCTCGGGCACAATGAGCAGTTCTTC,CASSFETLGHNEQFF
TRBJ2-2,-,TRBD1,TRBV28,TGTGCCAGCAGTCTGGGACAGGGCGCCGGGGAGCTGTTTTTT,CASSLGQGAGELFF
TRBJ1-4,once,-,TRBV19,TGTGCCAGTAGTATCTCGGCTGCCTCTAATGAAAAACTGTTTTTT,CASSISAASNEKLFF
TRBJ2-6,-,-,TRBV6-5,TGTGCCAGCAGTTCAGCAGGGGCTGGGGCCAACGTCCTGACTTTC,CASSSAGAGANVLTF
TRBJ1-4,-,-,TRBV5-5,TGTGCCAGCAGCGAGAATGAAAAACTGTTTTTT,CASSENEKLFF
TRBJ2-2,-,-,TRBV30,TGTGCCTGGAGTGGTACGTGGGTCACCGGGGAGCTGTTTTTT,CAWSGTWVTGELFF
TRBJ2-5,-,-,TRBV19,TGTGCCAGTCAAGGGTGGGGGCAGACCCAGTACTTC,CASQGWGQTQYF
TRBJ1-5,-,-,TRBV20-1,TGCAGTGCTAGTGCGGGAGGCAATCAGCCCCAGCATTTT,CSASAGGNQPQHF
TRBJ1-3,-,-,TRBV30,TGTGCCTGGAGTGTTGTGGATGGAAACACCATATATTTT,CAWSVVDGNTIYF
TRBJ2-6,-,TRBD1,TRBV4-1,TGCGCCAGCAGCCACCACCCGGCCAGGGGGCCTGGGGCCAACGTCCTGACTTTC,CASSHHPARGPGANVLTF
TRBJ1-5,-,TRBD1,TRBV27,TGTGCCAGCAGTCTAATGGGACAGGGGGCGAAGAGCAATCAGCCCCAGCATTTT,CASSLMGQGAKSNQPQHF
TRBJ2-7,-,-,TRBV14,TGTGCCAGCAGCCAAGCCTACGAGCAGTACTTC,CASSQAYEQYF
TRBJ2-3,-,-,TRBV7-3,TGTGCCAGCAGCCGGACTGGAACAGATACGCAGTATTTT,CASSRTGTDTQYF
TRBJ2-7,-,TRBD1,TRBV11-2,TGTGCCAGCAGCCTCTCCGGACAGGCCAATTTGTACGAGCAGTACTTC,CASSLSGQANLYEQYF
TRBJ1-6,-,TRBD1,TRBV2,TGTGCCAGCAGTGAAGCCCCGGGACAGACCAATTCACCCCTCCACTTT,CASSEAPGQTNSPLHF
TRBJ1-4,-,-,TRBV6-1,TGTGCCAGCAGTGAGAGGGGCGGTGAAAAACTGTTTTTT,CASSERGGEKLFF
TRBJ2-1,-,TRBD2,TRBV10-3,TGTGCCACTCGTGCTAGCGGGAGGATGGATGAGCAGTTCTTC,CATRASGRMDEQFF
TRBJ2-1,once,-,TRBV2,TGTGCCAGCAAGTCCGGGGGCGCCTCCTACAATGAGCAGTTCTTC,CASKSGGASYNEQFF
TRBJ2-7,-,-,TRBV5-1,TGCGCCAGCAGCCCAGGAGAAGGGTCCGACGAGCAGTACTTC,CASSPGEGSDEQYF
TRBJ1-4,-,-,TRBV7-9,TGTGCCAGCAGCTTAAGTGGGTCCTCCGAAAAACTGTTTTTT,CASSLSGSSEKLFF
TRBJ2-5,-,-,TRBV5-1,TGCGCCAGCAGCTTGAGACAGACACAAGAGACCCAGTACTTC,CASSLRQTQETQYF
TRBJ1-4,-,-,TRBV5-1,TGCGCCAGCAGCTTGTCGCCTGAGACGGCGAATGAAAAACTGTTTTTT,CASSLSPETANEKLFF
TRBJ1-2,-,-,TRBV5-1,TGCGCCAGCAGCTTCGGGCAGGGGAACTATGGCTACACCTTC,CASSFGQGNYGYTF
TRBJ2-5,once,-,TRBV10-2,TGCGCCAGCAGTGAATCGACAGAAGAGACCCAGTACTTC,CASSESTEETQYF
TRBJ1-2,-,-,TRBV24-1,TGTGCCACCAGTGATTTGGAAAGCTATGGCTACACCTTC,CATSDLESYGYTF
TRBJ1-2,-,-,TRBV30,TGTGCCTGGAGTGTACGGGTAGGCTACACCTTC,CAWSVRVGYTF
TRBJ2-5,-,-,TRBV5-6,TGTGCCAGCAGCTTTTTGGGGTTGGAGACCCAGTACTTC,CASSFLGLETQYF
TRBJ1-3,-,-,TRBV12-3/TRBV12-4,TGTGCCAGCAGAGATGGAAACACCATATATTTT,CASRDGNTIYF
TRBJ2-6,-,-,TRBV6-6,TGTGCCACCCGATCTGGGGCCAACGTCCTGACTTTC,CATRSGANVLTF
TRBJ1-4,-,-,TRBV18,TGTGCCAGCTCACCAGAGGAGGGGTTGAGGGAAAAACTGTTTTTT,CASSPEEGLREKLFF
TRBJ1-2,-,TRBD1,TRBV29-1,TGCAGCGTTGGGGACAGGGTGTCTAACTATGGCTACACCTTC,CSVGDRVSNYGYTF
TRBJ1-5,-,-,TRBV28,TGTGCCAGCAGTTTAGCCCCCCGGGGGGCCCACAATCAGCCCCAGCATTTT,CASSLAPRGAHNQPQHF
TRBJ1-2,-,TRBD1,TRBV18,TGTGCCAGCTCACCACCGGGACAGATGGGCTACACCTTC,CASSPPGQMGYTF
TRBJ1-2,-,-,TRBV27,TGTGCCAGCAGTTTAAGGGAAGATATCTATGGCTACACCTTC,CASSLREDIYGYTF
TRBJ2-5,-,TRBD2,TRBV5-6,TGTGCCAGCAGCAATAGCGGGGGGCCGGAGACCCAGTACTTC,CASSNSGGPETQYF
TRBJ2-3,-,-,TRBV7-3,TGTGCCACCAGCGGCAGTCGCACAGATACGCAGTATTTT,CATSGSRTDTQYF
TRBJ1-1,-,-,TRBV5-5,TGTGCCAGCAGCTTGTTTGGGGCTGAAGCTTTCTTT,CASSLFGAEAFF
TRBJ1-1,-,TRBD1,TRBV27,TGTGCCAGCAGCGACAGGGGACTGAACACTGAAGCTTTCTTT,CASSDRGLNTEAFF
TRBJ1-2,-,-,TRBV4-3,TGCGCCAGCAGCCAAACGAGGGGCGGGTTTGGCTACACCTTC,CASSQTRGGFGYTF
TRBJ1-1,-,-,TRBV30,TGTGCCTGGAGCGCTTACACTGAAGCTTTCTTT,CAWSAYTEAFF
TRBJ2-1,-,-,TRBV5-6,TGTGCCAGCAGCTTGAGATACTCCTACAATGAGCAGTTCTTC,CASSLRYSYNEQFF
TRBJ2-1,-,-,TRBV5-1,TGCGCCAGCAGCTCCTCCGCCCTTCCCAATGAGCAGTTCTTC,CASSSSALPNEQFF
TRBJ2-7,-,-,TRBV27,TGTGCCAGCAACGGCAGGAACTCCTACGAGCAGTACTTC,CASNGRNSYEQYF
TRBJ2-1,-,-,TRBV29-1,TGCAGCGTTGAAGTAAGGAAGTCATACAATGAGCAGTTCTTC,CSVEVRKSYNEQFF
TRBJ2-1,once,TRBD2,TRBV7-9,TGTGCCAGCAGCTTAAGCGGGACCCCTTACAATGAGCAGTTCTTC,CASSLSGTPYNEQFF
TRBJ1-5,once,TRBD1,TRBV9,TGTGCCAGCAGCGGCCCCGACAGGGAAGAAGCTCAGCCCCAGCATTTT,CASSGPDREEAQPQHF
TRBJ2-3,-,TRBD2,TRBV5-8,TGTGCCAGCAGCGCGGGACTAGCCGTGAGGCCAGATACGCAGTATTTT,CASSAGLAVRPDTQYF
TRBJ2-3,-,-,TRBV10-1,TGCGCCAGCATCGGTTTTCCCGGGCCGGTTGGAGATACGCAGTATTTT,CASIGFPGPVGDTQYF
TRBJ1-5,-,TRBD1,TRBV7-2,TGTGCCAGCAGCCTCGGACAGGGTGGTAGGAGCAATCAGCCCCAGCATTTT,CASSLGQGGRSNQPQHF
TRBJ1-5,-,TRBD1,TRBV28,TGTGCCAGCAGTTTAGTGACAGGGGCGCAGCCCCAGCATTTT,CASSLVTGAQPQHF
TRBJ1-6,-,-,TRBV9,TGTGCCAGCAGCCCAAGAACCAGGACAGATTATAATTCACCCCTCCACTTT,CASSPRTRTDYNSPLHF
TRBJ2-6,-,-,TRBV4-1,TGCGCCAGCAGCCAAGACTCAGCAGGGAGGAGGGGGGCCAACGTCCTGACTTTC,CASSQDSAGRRGANVLTF
TRBJ1-4,-,-,TRBV30,TGTGCCTGGAGTGGGCTGATTAATGAAAAACTGTTTTTT,CAWSGLINEKLFF
TRBJ2-3,once,-,TRBV5-5,TGTGCCAGCCGGAGGGGGAGCACAGATACGCAGTATTTT,CASRRGSTDTQYF